The 28 T cell receptor beta chains reported below all come from one sample, sequenced in a study of beta chain features in type 1 diabetes. TCRB transcripts that were expressed got sequenced, as all of the isolated RNA had been reverse transcribed. Data came from immunoSEQ multiplex PCR; TCRdb stores just in-frame clones and leaves some out. The data hold 95,000 to 150,000 clones, with about a sixth observed a single time. What these receptors recognize is not known. General study findings and limits: In every one of the four CD4+ subsets, TCRB CDR3s were moderately but significantly shorter in Type 1 diabetes patients.

Specimen: central memory CD4+ T cells from blood. These receptors were obtained from a man aged 25 to 45 with type 1 diabetes.

The genes are TRBV9 and TRBJ1-6, with a weak D call TRBD1 (5 bases). The ends were cut back, 0 bases at V and 10 bases at J, with 11 bases in the middle. There are 14 residues in the CDR3. The germline V gene has CDR1 SGDLS and CDR2 YYNGEE. The CDR3: CASSVDGGVSPLHF. The CDR3 DNA is TGTGCCAGCAGCGTAGATGGGGGAGTCTCACCCCTCCACTTT.

A word on this clone: This may arise from a read error, as a much more abundant clone is one base away. The same CDR3 arises from other DNA sequences in this sample as well. The chain couples TRBV7-9 to TRBJ1-2; TRBD1 is a possible D gene (6 bases). The CDR3 has 15 residues. CDR1 and CDR2 (germline): SEHNR, FQNEAQ (reference sequence). CDR3 coding DNA: TGTGCCAGTAGCTTAGAAGGGGGAAGCGCCTATGGCTACACCTTC. Amino acid sequence: CASSLEGGSAYGYTF.

Only one count was recorded for this clone. This sequence joins TRBV18 and TRBJ2-3; no firm D call. Germline-derived CDR1 and CDR2 are KGHSH and LQKENI. Trimming shortened V by 2 bases and J by 4 bases, and 10 bases separated the two germline ends. This CDR3 region has 14 residues. CDR3 coding DNA: TGTGCCAGCTCACCAGATGGGGTCCCAGATACGCAGTATTTT. Protein: CASSPDGVPDTQYF.

This clone was detected a few times. The chain joins TRBV29-1 to TRBJ1-2; 8 positions agree with TRBD1. V shed 5 bases, J shed 14 bases, and the junction held 10 bases outside the gene matches. Germline lookup yields CDR1 SQVTM and CDR2 ANQGSEA. This CDR3 region has 11 residues. The CDR3 bases are TGCAGCGTTATCCGGGACAGGTTCAGTACCTTC. This encodes CSVIRDRFSTF.

This chain links TRBV11-3 with TRBJ2-2, with TRBD2 as a possible D gene (6 bases). The length of the CDR3 is 15 residues. Trimming took off 7 bases at V and 2 bases at J, with 14 bases between the two ends. Germline CDR1 and CDR2: SGHNT and YENEEA. CDR3 DNA: TGTGCCAGCACCTCGGAGGGCCACAACACCGGGGAGCTGTTTTTT. The encoded protein is CASTSEGHNTGELFF.

The rearrangement links TRBV4-3 to TRBJ2-1; 9 bases match TRBD1. The CDR3 contains 17 residues. With 0 bases clipped from V and 8 bases from J, the junction kept 11 bases outside the gene matches. Germline assignment: CDR1 LGHNA and CDR2 YSLEER. Here the CDR3 reads CASSQDRPGQGIHEQFF. DNA for the CDR3: TGCGCCAGCAGCCAAGATCGGCCGGGACAGGGCATCCATGAGCAGTTCTTC.

The table lists this clone with a few counts. The chain has TRBV14 and TRBJ1-1; D gene unclear. The CDR3 has 16 amino acids. Trimming stripped 1 base from V and 5 bases from J, with 17 bases between. Germline V lookup: CDR1 SGHDN, CDR2 FVKESK. CDR3 bases: TGTGCCAGCAGCCAAGCTGGTAACACAAGAGGGACTGAAGCTTTCTTT. Amino acids: CASSQAGNTRGTEAFF.

This clone was counted only a few times. V and J are TRBV7-2 and TRBJ2-7; 10 nucleotides agree with TRBD2. J was trimmed by 6 bases and V by 4 bases; bases with no gene match: 9. This CDR3 comprises 15 residues. CDR1 SGHTA and CDR2 FQGNSA come from the germline V gene. The CDR3 DNA reads as TGTGCCAGCAGCTCCGGACTAGCGGAACTTGGCGAGCAGTACTTC. Protein product: CASSSGLAELGEQYF.

The gene calls are TRBV29-1 and TRBJ2-2; D gene unclear. The germline CDR1 and CDR2 sequences are SQVTM and ANQGSEA. Trimming pared 4 bases from V and 4 bases from J, leaving 10 bases between. CDR3 size: 13 residues. The DNA of the CDR3 is TGCAGCGTTGGAGTTCAAGCCACCGGGGAGCTGTTTTTT. Translated, it gives CSVGVQATGELFF.

CDR3 bases: TGTGCCAGCAGCTTAAGACAGGGGGATAATTCACCCCTCCACTTT. As protein: CASSLRQGDNSPLHF. The V call is TRBV11-2, the J call TRBJ1-6; TRBD1 agrees at 9 bases. Germline V gene sequence: CDR1 SGHAT, CDR2 FQNNGV. V trimming: 2 bases; J trimming: 5 bases; junction bases outside the gene matches: 1. The CDR3 loop spans 15 amino acids. The variable domain in full, completed from reference TRBV11-2 and TRBJ1-6, reads EAGVAQSPRYKIIEKRQSVAFWCNPISGHATLYWYQQILGQGPKLLIQFQNNGVVDDSQLPKDRFSAERLKGVDSTLKIQPAKLEDSAVYLCASSLRQGDNSPLHFGNGTRLTVT.

The chain is built from TRBV18 and TRBJ2-7; possibly TRBD1 for D (5 bases). The germline CDR1 and CDR2 sequences are KGHSH and LQKENI. The V end was cut by 2 bases, the J end by 2 bases, with 13 bases between. The CDR3 runs 15 residues. In nucleotides, the CDR3 is TGTGCCAGCTCACCAGGGGCAGGACGGACCTACGAGCAGTACTTC. Translating it yields CASSPGAGRTYEQYF.

This clone has a count of ten or more. The gene calls are TRBV10-3 and TRBJ2-3; no definite D call. The CDR3 has 11 residues. The germline V gene encodes CDR1 ENHRY and CDR2 SYGVKD. V lost 4 bases and J 5 bases, leaving 4 bases between the germline ends. The CDR3 DNA follows: TGTGCCATCAGTGCTGAAGATACGCAGTATTTT. Protein sequence: CAISAEDTQYF.

The gene calls are TRBV29-1 and TRBJ2-7; TRBD1 agrees at 8 bases. The CDR3 spans 14 residues. The V gene end was trimmed by 1 base and the J gene end by 6 bases; junction bases not matched to a gene: 8. Germline values: CDR1 SQVTM, CDR2 ANQGSEA. CDR3 residues: CSVEVQTGVGEQYF. In DNA form, the CDR3 reads TGCAGCGTTGAAGTTCAGACAGGGGTGGGCGAGCAGTACTTC.

This clone was seen a few times. The chain carries TRBV7-2 and TRBJ2-3; 7 nucleotides agree with TRBD2. V lost 5 bases and J lost 3; bases outside the gene matches: 11. Germline V CDR1 and CDR2: SGHTA, FQGNSA. CDR3 length: 16 residues. For the CDR3, the DNA is TGTGCCAGCAGCATAACCAGCGGGGCAGGGACAGATACGCAGTATTTT. This codes for CASSITSGAGTDTQYF.

This clone was detected only a few times. This sequence joins TRBV7-2 and TRBJ1-2, with D possibly TRBD1 on 6 matching bases. In germline, CDR1 is SGHTA, CDR2 FQGNSA. The CDR3 runs to 14 residues. Trimming stripped 8 bases from V and 4 bases from J, with 17 bases between. DNA for the CDR3: TGTGCCAGCCGGCATGGGTGGGGGGCCTATGGCTACACCTTC. It specifies CASRHGWGAYGYTF.

The chain recombines TRBV30 with TRBJ2-3; D ambiguous. CDR3 length equals 15 residues. Deletions cut 0 bases from V and 4 bases from J, with 14 bases between. The germline gives CDR1 GTSNPN, CDR2 SVGIG (reference sequence). The CDR3 protein is CAWSVLTRTSDTQYF. The CDR3 bases are TGTGCCTGGAGTGTACTGACAAGAACTTCAGATACGCAGTATTTT.

The count of this clone is one. This chain joins TRBV19 and TRBJ2-3; TRBD2 agrees at 8 bases. CDR1 LNHDA and CDR2 SQIVND come from the germline V gene (reference sequence). The CDR3 covers 16 residues. Trimming took 3 bases from V and 0 from J; bases not matched to a gene: 5. CDR3 sequence reads: CASSMLASGSTDTQYF. Written as DNA, the CDR3 is TGTGCCAGTAGTATGCTGGCTAGCGGGAGCACAGATACGCAGTATTTT.

This clone qualifies as medium-sized. Additional DNA sequences in this sample encode the identical CDR3. The chain joins TRBV4-3 to TRBJ2-6; TRBD1 might be the D (6 bases). This CDR3 contains 17 residues. V shed 2 bases and J shed 0 bases, with 11 bases lying between them. CDR1 and CDR2 from the germline V gene are LGHNA and YSLEER. The CDR3 protein is CASSQIRGTSGANVLTF. The CDR3 region has the DNA TGCGCCAGCAGCCAAATTAGGGGGACCTCTGGGGCCAACGTCCTGACTTTC.

This clone was seen a few times. J is TRBJ2-2 and V is TRBV6-6; TRBD2 might be the D (5 bases). The V gene's germline CDR1 is MNHNY and CDR2 SVGAGI (reference sequence). Trimming took 10 bases from V and 3 from J, leaving 15 bases between them. The CDR3 covers 14 residues. The CDR3 region has the DNA TGTGCCACGATGAGGGCAGACTACACCGGGGAGCTGTTTTTT. Its protein product is CATMRADYTGELFF.

J is TRBJ2-6 and V is TRBV5-1, with 7 nucleotides matching TRBD1. The germline V gene has CDR1 SGHRS and CDR2 YFSETQ. This CDR3 is 16 amino acids long. J lost 0 bases, V lost 7 bases, and 7 bases had no gene match. CDR3 in amino acids: CASAPGQNSGANVLTF. CDR3 nucleotides: TGCGCCAGCGCCCCGGGACAGAACTCTGGGGCCAACGTCCTGACTTTC. Full variable domain (missing parts from reference TRBV5-1 and TRBJ2-6): KAGVTQTPRYLIKTRGQQVTLSCSPISGHRSVSWYQQTPGQGLQFLFEYFSETQRNKGNFPGRFSGRQFSNSRSEMNVSTLELGDSALYLCASAPGQNSGANVLTFGAGSRLTVL.

This clone was observed a few times. This chain connects TRBV5-6 to TRBJ2-7; TRBD1 is a possible D gene (5 bases). This CDR3 is built from 16 residues. Germline-derived CDR1 and CDR2 are SGHDT and YYEEEE. V lost 1 base and J 0 bases, leaving 14 bases between the germline ends. This chain's CDR3 is CASSLRRRGYSYEQYF. DNA of the CDR3: TGTGCCAGCAGCTTGAGGCGAAGGGGATACTCCTACGAGCAGTACTTC.

The chain uses TRBV7-3 and TRBJ1-2; D gene unclear. Germline V CDR1 and CDR2: SGHTA, FQGTGA. The CDR3 contains 14 residues. V dropped 1 base and J dropped 4 bases, with 10 bases sitting between them. This CDR3 is CASSLSGTSYGYTF. The DNA for the CDR3 is TGTGCCAGCAGCTTAAGTGGCACCAGCTATGGCTACACCTTC. The full variable domain, rest sourced from reference TRBV7-3 and TRBJ1-2, is GAGVSQTPSNKVTEKGKYVELRCDPISGHTALYWYRQSLGQGPEFLIYFQGTGAADDSGLPNDRFFAVRPEGSVSTLKIQRTERGDSAVYLCASSLSGTSYGYTFGSGTRLTVV.

This clone was recorded at least ten times. The gene calls are TRBV29-1 and TRBJ2-3; 14 bases line up with TRBD2. Trimming removed 6 bases from V and 11 bases from J; junction bases left unmatched: 10. CDR1 is SQVTM and CDR2 is ANQGSEA in the germline V gene. This CDR3 spans 14 amino acids. The CDR3 loop reads CSVGLAGVLDGQYF. The CDR3 nucleotides are TGCAGCGTGGGACTAGCGGGAGTTTTAGATGGGCAGTATTTT.

The J gene is TRBJ2-3, the V gene TRBV19; unclear D gene. CDR3 length: 12 residues. Germline lookup yields CDR1 LNHDA and CDR2 SQIVND (reference sequence). Trimming stripped 6 bases from V and 6 bases from J, with 10 bases between. This CDR3 is CASRAGWDTQYF. CDR3 nucleotides: TGTGCCAGTAGGGCTGGTTGGGATACGCAGTATTTT.

The rearrangement uses TRBV10-3 and TRBJ2-5; D remains unclear. CDR1 is ENHRY, CDR2 SYGVKD, per germline. The CDR3 covers 13 residues. Trimming left V 10 bases short and J 3 bases short, with 15 bases between. CDR3 nucleotide sequence: TGTGCCACACAAGACGGGCAGAAAGAGACCCAGTACTTC. As protein: CATQDGQKETQYF.

V gene TRBV18 combines with J gene TRBJ2-5; D uncertain. CDR1 and CDR2 from the germline V gene are KGHSH and LQKENI. The CDR3 is made up of 16 amino acids. The V end was cut by 6 bases, the J end by 2 bases, with 19 bases between. CDR3 in amino acids: CASSPAYGTLQETQYF. The CDR3, as DNA: TGTGCCAGCTCCCCAGCCTACGGAACGCTACAAGAGACCCAGTACTTC.

V and J are TRBV4-3 and TRBJ2-1; a weak D match, TRBD2 (6 bases). Trimming cost V 6 bases and J 0 bases, with 12 bases left between them. The germline CDR1 and CDR2 sequences are LGHNA and YSLEER. The CDR3 is 15 residues long. The CDR3 DNA sequence: TGCGCCAGCAGTTTTGACGGGAGCTCCTACAATGAGCAGTTCTTC. It yields the protein CASSFDGSSYNEQFF.

This clone came up a few times. The rearrangement uses TRBV15 and TRBJ2-6, with D unclear. Trimming pared 0 bases from V and 0 bases from J, leaving 3 bases between. Germline values: CDR1 LNHNV, CDR2 YYDKDF (reference sequence). The CDR3 loop spans 15 amino acids. CDR3 sequence reads: CATSREISGANVLTF. For the CDR3, the DNA is TGTGCCACCAGCAGAGAGATCTCTGGGGCCAACGTCCTGACTTTC.